This entry is about one T cell receptor beta chain. Enrollment of patients from Seattle took place during active infection, with longitudinal follow-up. In the original processing: Amplified reference gene primers provided the basis for estimating nucleated cell counts. Some clones are missing from TCRdb's copy, which holds only in-frame ones; the method was immunoSEQ multiplex PCR. D and trimming were read from the DNA, whereas the V and J calls and clone size are those reported in that table. This table has roughly 57,000 clones, 87% appearing once. The record originates from a study of blood T cell repertoires in COVID-19. At the level of the study: Material from acute and convalescent COVID-19 was sourced from the United States, Italy and Spain. T cells, B-cell-depleted T cells, or PBMCs provided the cDNA or gDNA that served as material.

Trimming stripped 0 bases from V and 4 bases from J, with 16 bases between. CDR1 MGHRA and CDR2 YSYEKL come from the germline V gene. This CDR3 has 17 residues. The rearrangement links TRBV4-1 to TRBJ2-1; weak D call: TRBD2 (5 bases). This sequence was found in a woman aged 55-75 years with COVID-19, enrolled during active disease. Specimen: peripheral blood. CDR3 loop: CASSQDFAPQRYNEQFF. In nucleotides, the CDR3 is TGCGCCAGCAGCCAAGATTTCGCCCCCCAGCGGTACAATGAGCAGTTCTTC.